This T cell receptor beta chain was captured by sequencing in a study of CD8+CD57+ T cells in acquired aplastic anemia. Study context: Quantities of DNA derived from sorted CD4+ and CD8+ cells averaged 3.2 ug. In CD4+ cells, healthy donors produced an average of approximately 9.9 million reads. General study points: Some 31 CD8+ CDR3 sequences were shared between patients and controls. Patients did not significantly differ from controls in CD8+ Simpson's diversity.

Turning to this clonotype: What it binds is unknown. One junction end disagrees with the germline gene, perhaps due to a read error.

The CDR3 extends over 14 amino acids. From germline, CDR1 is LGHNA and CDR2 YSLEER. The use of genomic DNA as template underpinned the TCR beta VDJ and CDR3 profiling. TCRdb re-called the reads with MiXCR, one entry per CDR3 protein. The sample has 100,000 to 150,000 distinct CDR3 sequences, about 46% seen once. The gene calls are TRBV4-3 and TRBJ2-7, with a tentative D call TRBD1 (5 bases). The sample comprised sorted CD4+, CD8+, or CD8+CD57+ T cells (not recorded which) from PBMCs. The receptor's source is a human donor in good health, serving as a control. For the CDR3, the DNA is TGCGCCAGCAGCCAAGATCGTCTGTCAGGGAAGACTCGCTTC. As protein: CASSQDRLSGKTRF.